This T cell receptor (beta chain) was captured by sequencing in a study of blood T cell repertoires in COVID-19. Turning to the study itself: From T cells, B-cell-depleted T cells, or PBMCs came the material, which was cDNA or gDNA.

Sequencing was performed with immunoSEQ multiplex PCR; in TCRdb, only in-frame clones are kept and a portion is missing. The sample lists 100,000 to 150,000 clones; over 75% were seen once. The CDR3 is 16 amino acids. Germline V CDR1 and CDR2: SGHTA, FQGTGA. V dropped 2 bases and J dropped 0 bases, with 11 bases sitting between them. The receptor was isolated from a man older than 75 with active or convalescent COVID-19. The chain uses TRBV7-3 and TRBJ2-1; D perhaps matches TRBD2 (6 bases). Sequencing was performed on peripheral blood. Here the CDR3 reads CASSLAGNPSYNEQFF. As DNA, the CDR3 is TGTGCCAGCAGCTTAGCGGGGAACCCCTCCTACAATGAGCAGTTCTTC.